This T cell receptor (beta chain) was profiled in a study of T cell responses to AZD1222 COVID-19 vaccine. Study findings and constraints: Baseline antibody screening turned up just six or seven seropositive AZD1222 recipients. The sample set comprised mostly white British donors with more females, and clonal diversity was possibly underestimated.

Assay: immunoSEQ multiplex PCR; the TCRdb copy retains only in-frame clones and omits some. The data contain about 120,000 clones, roughly 89% of them singletons. A word on this clone: The antigen is undetermined.

The sequencing here drew on peripheral blood, taken on day 0 of AZD1222 vaccination. This clonotype was obtained from an adult in good health.

CDR3 DNA sequence: TGTGCCAGCAGTCGGACAGGGGTTGGGGCCAACGTCCTGACTTTC. Protein product: CASSRTGVGANVLTF. The rearrangement joins TRBV5-8 to TRBJ2-6; TRBD1 matches 9 bases. CDR1 and CDR2 (germline): SGHTS, YDEGEE. This CDR3 is 15 amino acids long. The ends lost 5 bases at V and 3 bases at J; junction bases unmatched: 3. Filled out from reference TRBV5-8 and TRBJ2-6, the complete variable domain reads EAGVTQSPTHLIKTRGQQATLRCSPISGHTSVYWYQQALGLGLQFLLWYDEGEERNRGNFPPRFSGRQFPNYSSELNVNALELEDSALYLCASSRTGVGANVLTFGAGSRLTVL.